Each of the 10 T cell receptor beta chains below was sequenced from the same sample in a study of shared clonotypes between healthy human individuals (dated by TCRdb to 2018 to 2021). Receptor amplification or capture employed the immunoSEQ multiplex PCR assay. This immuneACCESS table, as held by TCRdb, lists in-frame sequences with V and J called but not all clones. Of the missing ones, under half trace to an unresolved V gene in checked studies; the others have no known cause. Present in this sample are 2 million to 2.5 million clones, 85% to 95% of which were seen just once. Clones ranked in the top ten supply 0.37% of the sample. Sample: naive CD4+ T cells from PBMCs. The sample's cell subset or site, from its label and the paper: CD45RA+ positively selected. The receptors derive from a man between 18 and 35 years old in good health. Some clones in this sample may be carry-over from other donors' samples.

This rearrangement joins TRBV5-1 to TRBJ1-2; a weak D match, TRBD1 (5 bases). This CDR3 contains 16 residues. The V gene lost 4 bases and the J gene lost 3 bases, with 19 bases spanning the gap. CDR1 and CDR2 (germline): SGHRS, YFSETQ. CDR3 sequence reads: CASSRDQAAGDYGYTF. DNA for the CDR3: TGCGCCAGCAGCCGAGATCAGGCGGCGGGGGACTATGGCTACACCTTC.

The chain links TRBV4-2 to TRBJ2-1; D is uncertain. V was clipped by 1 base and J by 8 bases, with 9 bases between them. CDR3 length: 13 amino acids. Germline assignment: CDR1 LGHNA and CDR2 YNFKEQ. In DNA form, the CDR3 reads TGTGCCAGCAGCCAAGGGGATGGCGATGAGCAGTTCTTC. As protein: CASSQGDGDEQFF.

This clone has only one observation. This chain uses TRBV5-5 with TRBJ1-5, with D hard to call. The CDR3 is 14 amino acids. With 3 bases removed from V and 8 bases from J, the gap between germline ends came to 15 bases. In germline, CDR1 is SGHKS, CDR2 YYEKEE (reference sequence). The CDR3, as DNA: TGTGCCAGCAGCTCGAGGGCCCTCGGGGAGCCCCAGCATTTT. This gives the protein CASSSRALGEPQHF.

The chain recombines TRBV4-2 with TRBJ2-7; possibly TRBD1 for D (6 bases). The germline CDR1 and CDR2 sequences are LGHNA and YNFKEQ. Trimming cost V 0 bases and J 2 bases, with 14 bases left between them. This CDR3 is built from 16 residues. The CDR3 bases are TGTGCCAGCAGCCAAGATCTGGCCGGACAGACCTACGAGCAGTACTTC. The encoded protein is CASSQDLAGQTYEQYF.

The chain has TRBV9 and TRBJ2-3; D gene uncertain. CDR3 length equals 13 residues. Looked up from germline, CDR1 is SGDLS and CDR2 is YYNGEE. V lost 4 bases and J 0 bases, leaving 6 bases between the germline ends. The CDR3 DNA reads TGTGCCAGCAGCACAACTAGCACAGATACGCAGTATTTT. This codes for CASSTTSTDTQYF. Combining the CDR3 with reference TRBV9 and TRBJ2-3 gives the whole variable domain DSGVTQTPKHLITATGQRVTLRCSPRSGDLSVYWYQQSLDQGLQFLIQYYNGEERAKGNILERFSAQQFPDLHSELNLSSLELGDSALYFCASSTTSTDTQYFGPGTRLTVL.

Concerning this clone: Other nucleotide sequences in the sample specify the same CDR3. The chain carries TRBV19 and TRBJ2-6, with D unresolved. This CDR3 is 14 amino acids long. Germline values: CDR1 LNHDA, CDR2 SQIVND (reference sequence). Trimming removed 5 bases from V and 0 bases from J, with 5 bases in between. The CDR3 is CASSWGSGANVLTF. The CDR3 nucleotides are TGTGCCAGTAGTTGGGGCTCTGGGGCCAACGTCCTGACTTTC.

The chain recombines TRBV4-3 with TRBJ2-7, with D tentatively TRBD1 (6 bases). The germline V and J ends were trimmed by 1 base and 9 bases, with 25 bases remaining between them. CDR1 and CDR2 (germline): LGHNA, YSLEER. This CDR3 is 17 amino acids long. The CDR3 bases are TGCGCCAGCAGCCAAGGGGGGCAAGGACAGCTGCCGCGGCCGCAGTACTTC. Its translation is CASSQGGQGQLPRPQYF.

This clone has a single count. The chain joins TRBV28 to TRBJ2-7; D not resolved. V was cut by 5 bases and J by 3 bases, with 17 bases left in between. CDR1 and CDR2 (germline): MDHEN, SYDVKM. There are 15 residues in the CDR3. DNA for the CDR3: TGTGCCAGCAGTCCCTCGGTGCCTCTGGACTACGAGCAGTACTTC. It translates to CASSPSVPLDYEQYF.

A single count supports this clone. This CDR3 is CASSGQAVNTEAFF. DNA for the CDR3: TGTGCCAGCAGTGGACAGGCTGTGAACACTGAAGCTTTCTTT. The chain carries TRBV2 and TRBJ1-1; a possible D gene is TRBD1 (6 bases). The CDR3 consists of 14 residues. Deletions cut 4 bases from V and 0 bases from J, with 9 bases between. Germline CDR1 is SNHLY and CDR2 is FYNNEI.

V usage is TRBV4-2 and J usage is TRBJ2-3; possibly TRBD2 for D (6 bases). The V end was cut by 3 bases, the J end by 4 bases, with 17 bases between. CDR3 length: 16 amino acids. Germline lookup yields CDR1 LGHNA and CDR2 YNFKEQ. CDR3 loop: CASSHLMVGEADTQYF. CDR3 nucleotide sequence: TGTGCCAGCAGCCACCTCATGGTAGGGGAGGCAGATACGCAGTATTTT.